The 27 T cell receptor beta chains below come from one sample, sequenced in a study of graft-versus-host responses after intestinal transplantation. TCRdb's copy holds only in-frame clones and misses some; the assay was immunoSEQ multiplex PCR. The sample holds some 70,000 clones; just under 95% are singletons and the top ten take around 6.7%. The sequencing used bone marrow, collected almost 750 days after intestinal transplantation. The receptors shown here come from a human patient who received an intestinal transplant, so some T cells may come from the graft donor.

The gene calls are TRBV19 and TRBJ1-2; D is possibly TRBD1 (5 bases). V lost 9 bases and J 8 bases, leaving 22 bases between the germline ends. In germline, CDR1 is LNHDA, CDR2 SQIVND (reference sequence). The CDR3 runs to 14 residues. The DNA for the CDR3 is TGTGCCAGCTCCCCCCCGGGGCAGGGTTTCGGCTACACCTTC. This gives the protein CASSPPGQGFGYTF.

V and J are TRBV27 and TRBJ2-3; D not resolved. The ends were cut back, 6 bases at V and 5 bases at J, with 6 bases in the middle. Germline V lookup: CDR1 MNHEY, CDR2 SMNVEV (reference sequence). This CDR3 region has 11 residues. CDR3 protein: CASSAGDTQYF. The CDR3 DNA reads TGTGCCAGCAGCGCCGGAGATACGCAGTATTTT.

The chain links TRBV29-1 to TRBJ2-4; D gene ambiguous. This CDR3 has 15 amino acids. The germline V gene has CDR1 SQVTM and CDR2 ANQGSEA. V was trimmed by 4 bases and J by 1 base, leaving 14 bases between them. The CDR3 reads CSVGVRLSAKNIQYF. The CDR3 DNA reads as TGCAGCGTTGGGGTGAGATTGTCGGCCAAAAACATTCAGTACTTC. Variable domain in full (rest from reference TRBV29-1 and TRBJ2-4): SAVISQKPSRDICQRGTSLTIQCQVDSQVTMMFWYRQQPGQSLTLIATANQGSEATYESGFVIDKFPISRPNLTFSTLTVSNMSPEDSSIYLCSVGVRLSAKNIQYFGAGTRLSVL.

The chain combines TRBV5-5 with TRBJ1-6, with D possibly being TRBD1 (5 bases). CDR3 length: 16 residues. Germline V CDR1 and CDR2: SGHKS, YYEKEE (reference sequence). Between the trimmed V and J ends, which lost 3 bases and 9 bases, there was a span of 19 bases. The CDR3 DNA reads TGTGCCAGCAGCTCGACCGTCGGGACTCGCGTTTCACCCCTCCACTTT. Translating it yields CASSSTVGTRVSPLHF.

The rearrangement links TRBV7-1 to TRBJ2-7; D call uncertain. TRBV7-1 has ORF status, its function being uncertain. Trimming removed 5 bases from V and 0 bases from J, with 5 bases in between. The CDR3 spans 12 residues. The DNA of the CDR3 is TGTGCCAGCAGCCCTGTCTCCTACGAGCAGTACTTC. It codes for CASSPVSYEQYF.

The rearrangement joins TRBV11-2 to TRBJ1-2; maybe TRBD1 (6 bases). This CDR3 has 15 residues. The V and J ends lost 2 bases and 8 bases respectively, with 18 bases between them. Germline CDR1 and CDR2: SGHAT and FQNNGV. The CDR3 nucleotides are TGTGCCAGCAGCTTATCTGCACAGGGAATATACGGCTACACCTTC. It yields the protein CASSLSAQGIYGYTF. Complete variable domain (other parts from reference TRBV11-2 and TRBJ1-2): EAGVAQSPRYKIIEKRQSVAFWCNPISGHATLYWYQQILGQGPKLLIQFQNNGVVDDSQLPKDRFSAERLKGVDSTLKIQPAKLEDSAVYLCASSLSAQGIYGYTFGSGTRLTVV.

The V gene is TRBV19, the J gene TRBJ2-6; D not certain. V gave up 10 bases and J gave up 0 bases, with 7 bases separating them. In germline, CDR1 is LNHDA, CDR2 SQIVND (reference sequence). This CDR3 is built from 13 residues. CDR3 bases: TGTGCCATAAGTATCTCTGGGGCCAACGTCCTGACTTTC. This codes for CAISISGANVLTF.

This clone was seen a single time. The rearrangement uses TRBV6-1 and TRBJ2-3; D not resolved. CDR3 length equals 15 residues. Germline V lookup: CDR1 MNHNS, CDR2 SASEGT. V dropped 7 bases and J dropped 0 bases, with 14 bases sitting between them. In DNA form, the CDR3 reads TGTGCCAGCATCCCGTCACAGTCAAGCACAGATACGCAGTATTTT. As protein: CASIPSQSSTDTQYF.

V gene TRBV5-4 combines with J gene TRBJ2-7; D may be TRBD2 (7 bases). Germline-derived CDR1 and CDR2 are SGHNT and YYREEE (reference sequence). The CDR3 runs to 14 residues. V was pared by 1 base and J by 4 bases, with 12 bases between. DNA of the CDR3: TGTGCCAGCAGCTTGTGGGGGGGCCGGTACGAGCAGTACTTC. It yields the protein CASSLWGGRYEQYF.

A word on this clone: Mismatch with germline at one junction end may stem from a read error. The sample holds other DNA sequences that translate to the same CDR3. The genes are TRBV19 and TRBJ2-7, with 10 bases lining up with TRBD1. CDR1 and CDR2 (germline): LNHDA, SQIVND (reference sequence). The CDR3 consists of 17 residues. The CDR3 reads CASSIEQGQGSIDEQYF. CDR3 in DNA: TGTGCCAGTAGTATAGAACAGGGACAGGGGAGCATCGACGAGCAATACTTC.

The chain has TRBV11-2 and TRBJ2-5, with D possibly matching TRBD2 (5 bases). There are 15 residues in the CDR3. Germline lookup yields CDR1 SGHAT and CDR2 FQNNGV. V was shortened by 3 bases and J by 3 bases, with 14 bases between the two germline ends. As DNA, the CDR3 is TGTGCCAGCAGCTTGATAGGGAGCACAAAAGAGACCCAGTACTTC. It specifies CASSLIGSTKETQYF.

This rearrangement joins TRBV28 to TRBJ2-4; D is uncertain. The CDR3 is made up of 13 amino acids. The V and J ends lost 4 bases and 7 bases respectively, with 11 bases between them. Germline CDR1 is MDHEN and CDR2 is SYDVKM. CDR3 in DNA: TGTGCCAGCAGTTCTCAAGACAAGAACATTCAGTACTTC. Amino acid sequence: CASSSQDKNIQYF.

This chain joins TRBV7-9 and TRBJ1-3; D not certain. Germline assignment: CDR1 SEHNR and CDR2 FQNEAQ (reference sequence). The V end lost 5 bases, the J end lost 0 bases, and 2 bases lay between the germline ends. The CDR3 contains 12 residues. The CDR3 nucleotides read TGTGCCAGCAGCAACTCTGGAAACACCATATATTTT. This codes for CASSNSGNTIYF.

The chain joins TRBV18 to TRBJ2-3; D call uncertain. The germline V and J ends were trimmed by 0 bases and 1 base, with 14 bases remaining between them. The CDR3 has 17 residues. Germline-derived CDR1 and CDR2 are KGHSH and LQKENI. The CDR3: CASSPPPDRVGTDTQYF. As DNA, the CDR3 is TGTGCCAGCTCACCACCCCCAGATAGGGTGGGCACAGATACGCAGTATTTT. The entire variable domain, with the rest obtained from reference TRBV18 and TRBJ2-3, is as follows: NAGVMQNPRHLVRRRGQEARLRCSPMKGHSHVYWYRQLPEEGLKFMVYLQKENIIDESGMPKERFSAEFPKEGPSILRIQQVVRGDSAAYFCASSPPPDRVGTDTQYFGPGTRLTVL.

The chain employs TRBV7-6 and TRBJ1-6; D might be TRBD1 (5 bases). The germline CDR1 and CDR2 sequences are SGHVS and FNYEAQ. The CDR3 extends over 14 amino acids. The V end was cut by 5 bases, the J end by 7 bases, with 12 bases between. The CDR3 DNA follows: TGTGCCAGCAGCATAGACGGGGCAAATTCACCCCTCCACTTT. Translated: CASSIDGANSPLHF.

This chain uses TRBV6-1 with TRBJ1-3; no firm D call. In germline, CDR1 is MNHNS, CDR2 SASEGT. V was pared by 8 bases and J by 4 bases, with 9 bases between. The CDR3 is 12 amino acids. CDR3 sequence reads: CASSRVGNTIYF. Here the CDR3 DNA reads TGTGCCAGCTCTAGAGTGGGAAACACCATATATTTT.

The chain recombines TRBV25-1 with TRBJ2-7; TRBD2 is a possible D gene (5 bases). Trimming stripped 9 bases from V and 9 bases from J, with 12 bases between. The CDR3 covers 10 residues. Germline CDR1 and CDR2: MGHDK and SYGVNS. The CDR3 DNA is TGTGCCAGTAGCCTGGGGAGGCAGTACTTC. Translated, it gives CASSLGRQYF.

The chain uses TRBV11-2 and TRBJ2-3, with D possibly matching TRBD2 (6 bases). From germline, CDR1 is SGHAT and CDR2 FQNNGV. Trimming removed 5 bases at V and 11 bases at J, with 11 bases between. This CDR3 comprises 11 residues. The CDR3 loop reads CASSPRRVQYF. Written as DNA, the CDR3 is TGTGCCAGCAGCCCCCGGAGGGTGCAGTATTTT.

This rearrangement joins TRBV5-1 to TRBJ2-5; D unclear. The DNA end is a closer match to TRBJ2-7, so the J assignment may be wrong. The CDR3 is 12 residues long. CDR1 and CDR2 from the germline V gene are SGHRS and YFSETQ. The CDR3 sequence is CASSLEGVEQYF. CDR3 DNA: TGCGCCAGCAGCTTGGAGGGTGTCGAGCAGTACTTC.

V gene TRBV6-6 combines with J gene TRBJ1-1, with 8 positions matching TRBD1. Trimming took 4 bases from V and 4 from J; bases not matched to a gene: 8. The CDR3 runs 15 residues. Germline V CDR1 and CDR2: MNHNY, SVGAGI (reference sequence). The CDR3 DNA reads as TGTGCCAGCAGTTTCTCCGGGACAGGAGGCACTGAAGCTTTCTTT. Translating gives CASSFSGTGGTEAFF.

The chain has TRBV2 and TRBJ1-2, with TRBD1 identical over 9 bases. The CDR3 contains 12 residues. Looked up from germline, CDR1 is SNHLY and CDR2 is FYNNEI. V was clipped by 4 bases and J by 7 bases; unmatched bases: 1. The CDR3 DNA sequence: TGTGCCAGCAGTGGGGACAGGGTTGGCTACACCTTC. Protein sequence: CASSGDRVGYTF.

This rearrangement joins TRBV5-5 to TRBJ2-7; D gene ambiguous. V dropped 4 bases and J dropped 3 bases, with 5 bases sitting between them. The germline V gene encodes CDR1 SGHKS and CDR2 YYEKEE (reference sequence). This CDR3 spans 11 amino acids. The DNA of the CDR3 is TGTGCCAGCAGCCAGAACTACGAGCAGTACTTC. Its translation: CASSQNYEQYF.

The CDR3 sequence is CASSEGLSYEQYF. CDR3 sequence (DNA): TGTGCCAGCAGCGAGGGGCTCTCCTACGAGCAGTACTTC. The chain carries TRBV5-4 and TRBJ2-7, with D perhaps TRBD1 or TRBD2 (5 bases each). Trimming took off 4 bases at V and 0 bases at J, with 8 bases between the two ends. Germline CDR1 reads SGHNT; CDR2 reads YYREEE (reference sequence). CDR3 size: 13 residues.

This clone has just a few counts. This chain connects TRBV28 to TRBJ1-2; 8 bases fit TRBD1. The germline CDR1 and CDR2 sequences are MDHEN and SYDVKM. The CDR3 length is 13 residues. V lost 6 bases, J lost 5 bases, and 5 bases stayed unmatched. CDR3 sequence (DNA): TGTGCCAGCAGCCTGGACAGGGATTATGGCTACACCTTC. Residues: CASSLDRDYGYTF.

V usage is TRBV5-4 and J usage is TRBJ2-2; perhaps TRBD1 as D (5 bases). This CDR3 spans 15 amino acids. Trimming shortened V by 0 bases and J by 6 bases, and 12 bases separated the two germline ends. Germline V gene lookup returns CDR1 SGHNT and CDR2 YYREEE (reference sequence). The CDR3 region is CASSLGRVSPGELFF. For the CDR3, the DNA is TGTGCCAGCAGCTTGGGCAGGGTTTCCCCCGGGGAGCTGTTTTTT.

This chain links TRBV19 with TRBJ1-5; weak D call: TRBD1 (6 bases). The CDR3 runs 14 residues. The germline V and J ends were trimmed by 1 base and 7 bases, with 11 bases remaining between them. Germline CDR1 is LNHDA and CDR2 is SQIVND (reference sequence). This CDR3 is CASSIVGAEQPQHF. CDR3 sequence (DNA): TGTGCCAGTAGTATAGTGGGGGCGGAACAGCCCCAGCATTTT.

The chain joins TRBV6-6 to TRBJ2-5; possible D gene TRBD1, 5 bases. CDR3 length: 14 residues. Trimming pared 0 bases from V and 4 bases from J, leaving 9 bases between. Looked up from germline, CDR1 is MNHNY and CDR2 is SVGAGI (reference sequence). The CDR3, as DNA: TGTGCCAGCAGTTACTCGGGGCAGTTAGAGACCCAGTACTTC. Its translation is CASSYSGQLETQYF.